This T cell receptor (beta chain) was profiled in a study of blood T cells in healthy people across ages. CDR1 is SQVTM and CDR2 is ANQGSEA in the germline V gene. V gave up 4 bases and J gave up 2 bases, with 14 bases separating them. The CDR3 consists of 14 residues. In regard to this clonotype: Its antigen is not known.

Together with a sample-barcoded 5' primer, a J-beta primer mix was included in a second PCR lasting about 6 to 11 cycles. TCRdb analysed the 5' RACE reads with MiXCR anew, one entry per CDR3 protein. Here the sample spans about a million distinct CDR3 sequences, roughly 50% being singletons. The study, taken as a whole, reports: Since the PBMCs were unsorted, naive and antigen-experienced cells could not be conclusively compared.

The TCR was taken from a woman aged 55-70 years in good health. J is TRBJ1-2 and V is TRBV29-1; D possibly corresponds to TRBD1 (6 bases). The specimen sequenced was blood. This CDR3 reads CSVVLQGQNYGYTF. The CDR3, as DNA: TGCAGCGTTGTATTACAGGGCCAAAACTATGGCTACACCTTC.